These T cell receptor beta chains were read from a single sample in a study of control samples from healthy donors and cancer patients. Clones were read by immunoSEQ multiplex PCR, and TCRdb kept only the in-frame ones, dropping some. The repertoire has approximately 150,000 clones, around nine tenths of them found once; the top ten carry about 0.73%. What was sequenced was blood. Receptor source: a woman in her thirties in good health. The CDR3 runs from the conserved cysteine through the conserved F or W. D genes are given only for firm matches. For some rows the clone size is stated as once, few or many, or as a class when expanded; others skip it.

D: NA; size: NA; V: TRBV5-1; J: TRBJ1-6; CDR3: CASSLRGALANSPLHF; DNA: TGCGCCAGCAGCTTGAGGGGGGCCTTGGCTAATTCACCCCTCCACTTT
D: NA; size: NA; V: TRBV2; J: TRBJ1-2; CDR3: CASSEAVRTACTF; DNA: TGTGCCAGCAGTGAAGCTGTCAGGACGGCCTGCACCTTC
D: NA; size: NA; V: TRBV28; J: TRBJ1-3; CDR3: CASSYQGIAPGNTIYF; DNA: TGTGCCAGCAGTTACCAGGGAATCGCTCCAGGAAACACCATATATTTT
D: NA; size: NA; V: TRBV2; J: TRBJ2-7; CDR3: CASSLNGAYEQYF; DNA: TGTGCCAGCAGTCTCAACGGGGCCTACGAGCAGTACTTC
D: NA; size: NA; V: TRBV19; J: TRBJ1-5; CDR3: CASSPRAASNQPQHF; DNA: TGTGCCAGTAGTCCCCGAGCAGCGAGCAATCAGCCCCAGCATTTT
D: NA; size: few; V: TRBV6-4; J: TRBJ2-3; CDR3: CASSRQSTDTQYF; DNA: TGTGCCAGCAGTCGACAGAGCACAGATACGCAGTATTTT
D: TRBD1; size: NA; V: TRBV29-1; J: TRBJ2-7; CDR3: CSVQTGSSYEQYF; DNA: TGCAGCGTTCAGACAGGGAGCTCCTACGAGCAGTACTTC
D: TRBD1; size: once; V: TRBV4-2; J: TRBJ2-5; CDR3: CASSQEGTGQETQYF; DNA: TGTGCCAGCAGCCAAGAGGGGACAGGGCAAGAGACCCAGTACTTC
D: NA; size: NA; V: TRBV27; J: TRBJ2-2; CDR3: CASSLFGGPNTGELFF; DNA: TGTGCCAGCAGTTTATTTGGGGGCCCGAACACCGGGGAGCTGTTTTTT
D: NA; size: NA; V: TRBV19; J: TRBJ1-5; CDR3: CASSMSEYSNQPQHF; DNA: TGTGCCAGTAGTATGAGTGAGTATAGCAATCAGCCCCAGCATTTT
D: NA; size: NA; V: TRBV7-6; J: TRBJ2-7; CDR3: CASSLMARGSSYEQYF; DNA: TGTGCCAGCAGCTTAATGGCCAGAGGGTCCTCCTACGAGCAGTACTTC
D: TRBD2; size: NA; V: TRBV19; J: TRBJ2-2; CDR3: CASSIREGRTGELFF; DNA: TGTGCCAGTAGTATACGGGAGGGCCGCACCGGGGAGCTGTTTTTT
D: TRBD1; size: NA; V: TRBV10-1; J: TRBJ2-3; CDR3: CASSAGTGGYTDTQYF; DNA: TGCGCCAGCAGCGCCGGGACAGGGGGCTACACAGATACGCAGTATTTT
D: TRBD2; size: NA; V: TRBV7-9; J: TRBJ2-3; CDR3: CASRALAGVTDTQYF; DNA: TGTGCCAGCAGAGCACTAGCGGGAGTAACAGATACGCAGTATTTT
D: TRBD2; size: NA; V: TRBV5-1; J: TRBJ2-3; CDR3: CASRDGTSGGDTQYF; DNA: TGCGCCAGCAGGGATGGGACTAGCGGAGGGGATACGCAGTATTTT
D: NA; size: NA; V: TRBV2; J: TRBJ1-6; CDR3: CASKYKDLNNSPLHF; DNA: TGTGCCAGCAAATACAAGGACCTGAATAATTCACCCCTCCACTTT
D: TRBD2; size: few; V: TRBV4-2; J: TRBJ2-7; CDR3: CASSQVGEGLLYEQYF; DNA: TGTGCCAGCAGCCAAGTTGGCGAGGGACTACTCTACGAGCAGTACTTC
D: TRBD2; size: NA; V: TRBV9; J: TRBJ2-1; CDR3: CASSVMGTSGYNEQFF; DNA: TGTGCCAGCAGCGTAATGGGGACTAGCGGATACAATGAGCAGTTCTTC
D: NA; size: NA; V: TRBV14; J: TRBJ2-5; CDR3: CASSQDTVETQYF; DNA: TGTGCCAGCAGCCAAGATACAGTGGAGACCCAGTACTTC
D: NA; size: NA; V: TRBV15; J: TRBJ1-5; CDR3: CATSREGGYQPQHF; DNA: TGTGCCACCAGCAGAGAAGGGGGATATCAGCCCCAGCATTTT
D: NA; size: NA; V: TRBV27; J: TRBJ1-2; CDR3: CASSLAQANYGYTF; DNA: TGTGCCAGCAGTTTAGCACAGGCCAACTATGGCTACACCTTC
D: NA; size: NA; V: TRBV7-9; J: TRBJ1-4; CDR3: CASSPRDLTNEKLFF; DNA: TGTGCCAGCAGTCCCCGGGACTTAACTAATGAAAAACTGTTTTTT
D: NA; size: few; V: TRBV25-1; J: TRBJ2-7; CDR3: CASSDALGPSYEQYF; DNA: TGTGCCAGCAGTGACGCCCTCGGGCCCTCCTACGAGCAGTACTTC
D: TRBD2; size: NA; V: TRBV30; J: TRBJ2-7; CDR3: CAWRAPGLAGVKQYF; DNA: TGTGCCTGGAGGGCTCCGGGACTAGCGGGAGTAAAGCAGTACTTC
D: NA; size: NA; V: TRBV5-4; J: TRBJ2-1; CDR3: CASSAGASSYNEQFF; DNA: TGTGCCAGCAGCGCAGGCGCGAGCTCCTACAATGAGCAGTTCTTC
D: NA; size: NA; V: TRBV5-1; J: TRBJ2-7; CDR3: CASSSRDGTYEQYF; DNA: TGCGCCAGCAGCTCCCGGGACGGGACCTACGAGCAGTACTTC
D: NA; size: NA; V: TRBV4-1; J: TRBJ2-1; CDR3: CASSPSTRHEQFF; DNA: TGCGCCAGCAGCCCAAGCACCAGGCATGAGCAGTTCTTC
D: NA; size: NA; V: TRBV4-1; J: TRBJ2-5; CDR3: CASSQRGGQPETQYF; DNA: TGCGCCAGCAGCCAGAGAGGCGGGCAGCCAGAGACCCAGTACTTC
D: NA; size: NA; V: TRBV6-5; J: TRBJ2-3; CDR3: CASSWTVSTGTDTQYF; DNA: TGTGCCAGCAGTTGGACAGTCTCAACGGGCACAGATACGCAGTATTTT
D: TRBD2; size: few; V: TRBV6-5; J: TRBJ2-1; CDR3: CASRPYGGGSNEQFF; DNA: TGTGCCAGCAGGCCTTATGGCGGGGGGTCCAATGAGCAGTTCTTC
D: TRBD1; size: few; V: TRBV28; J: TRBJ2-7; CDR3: CASSPVGQGRNEQYF; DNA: TGTGCCAGCAGCCCCGTCGGACAGGGTCGCAACGAGCAGTACTTC
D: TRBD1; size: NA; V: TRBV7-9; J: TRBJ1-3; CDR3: CASSAQGQGRLDTIYF; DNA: TGTGCCAGCAGCGCACAAGGACAGGGAAGGTTGGACACCATATATTTT
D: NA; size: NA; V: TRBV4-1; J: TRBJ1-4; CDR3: CASSQLTGFREKLFF; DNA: TGCGCCAGCAGCCAACTAACAGGTTTTAGGGAAAAACTGTTTTTT
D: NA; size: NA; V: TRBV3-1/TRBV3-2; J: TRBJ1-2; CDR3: CASSRGLGYGYTF; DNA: TGTGCCAGCAGCCGGGGACTGGGCTATGGCTACACCTTC
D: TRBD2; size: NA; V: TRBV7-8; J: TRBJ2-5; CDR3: CASSSLAGGDGTQYF; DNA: TGTGCCAGCAGCTCGCTAGCGGGAGGAGACGGGACCCAGTACTTC
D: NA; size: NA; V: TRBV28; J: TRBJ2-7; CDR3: CASSTPRGQTSYEQYF; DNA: TGTGCCAGCAGTACCCCACGGGGCCAGACCTCCTACGAGCAGTACTTC
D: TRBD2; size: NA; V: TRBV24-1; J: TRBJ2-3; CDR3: CATSDTAAGRADTQYF; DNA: TGTGCCACCAGTGATACCGCGGCAGGGAGGGCAGATACGCAGTATTTT
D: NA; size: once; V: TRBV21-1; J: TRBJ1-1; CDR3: CASSKAGQGNTEAFF; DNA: TGTGCCAGCAGCAAAGCGGGACAGGGGAACACTGAAGCTTTCTTT
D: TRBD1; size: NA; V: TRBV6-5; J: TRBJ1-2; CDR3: CASRRQGSTGGYTF; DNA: TGTGCCAGCAGGAGACAGGGGTCAACCGGGGGCTACACCTTC
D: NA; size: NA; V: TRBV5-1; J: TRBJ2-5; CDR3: CASSLRQEETQYF; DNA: TGCGCCAGCAGCTTAAGGCAAGAAGAGACCCAGTACTTC
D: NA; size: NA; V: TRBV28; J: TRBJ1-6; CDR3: CASSLDTYSPLHF; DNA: TGTGCCAGCAGTTTAGACACCTATTCACCCCTCCACTTT
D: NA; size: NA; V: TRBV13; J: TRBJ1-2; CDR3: CASSFEGDGYTF; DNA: TGTGCCAGCAGCTTTGAGGGTGATGGCTACACCTTC
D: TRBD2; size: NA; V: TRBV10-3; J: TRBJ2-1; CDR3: CAISAVGLAGGPRSSEQFF; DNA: TGTGCCATCAGTGCGGTCGGACTAGCGGGAGGGCCGCGCTCGTCTGAGCAGTTCTTC
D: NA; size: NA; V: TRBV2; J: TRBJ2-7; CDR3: CASRADSLDEQYF; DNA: TGTGCCAGCAGGGCCGACAGTTTGGACGAGCAGTACTTC
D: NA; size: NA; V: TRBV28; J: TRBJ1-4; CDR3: CASLRREGAANEKLFF; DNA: TGTGCCAGCTTACGAAGGGAAGGGGCGGCTAATGAAAAACTGTTTTTT
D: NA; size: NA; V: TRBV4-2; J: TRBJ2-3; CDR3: CASSQDQIGYTQYF; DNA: TGTGCCAGCAGCCAAGATCAGATCGGTTATACGCAGTATTTT
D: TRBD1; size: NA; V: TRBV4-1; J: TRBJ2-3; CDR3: CASSQLTGGTDTQYF; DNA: TGCGCCAGCAGCCAACTGACAGGGGGCACAGATACGCAGTATTTT
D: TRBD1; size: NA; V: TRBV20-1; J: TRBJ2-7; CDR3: CSASDRDRALFYEQYF; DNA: TGCAGTGCTAGTGACCGGGACAGGGCTCTCTTCTACGAGCAGTACTTC
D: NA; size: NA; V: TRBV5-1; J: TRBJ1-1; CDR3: CASSYDFGLNTEAFF; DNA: TGCGCCAGCAGCTACGATTTCGGTCTTAACACTGAAGCTTTCTTT
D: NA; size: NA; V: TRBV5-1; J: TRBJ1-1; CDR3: CASSYYINTEAFF; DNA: TGCGCCAGCAGTTATTATATCAACACTGAAGCTTTCTTT
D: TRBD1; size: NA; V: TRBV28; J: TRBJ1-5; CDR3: CASRPTRDSTNQPQHF; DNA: TGTGCCAGCAGGCCTACCAGGGACAGTACTAATCAGCCCCAGCATTTT